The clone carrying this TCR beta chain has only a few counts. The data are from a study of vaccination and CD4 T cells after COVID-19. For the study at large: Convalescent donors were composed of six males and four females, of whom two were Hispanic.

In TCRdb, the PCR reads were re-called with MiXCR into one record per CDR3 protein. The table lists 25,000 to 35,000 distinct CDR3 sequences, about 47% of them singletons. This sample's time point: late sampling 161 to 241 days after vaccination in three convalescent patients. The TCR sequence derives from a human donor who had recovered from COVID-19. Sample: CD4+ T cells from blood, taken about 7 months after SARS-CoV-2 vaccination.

CDR3 amino acids: CASSPPGNQPQHF. The CDR3 DNA is TGTGCCAGCAGTCCCCCCGGCAATCAGCCCCAGCATTTT. This chain uses TRBV6-2 or TRBV6-3 with TRBJ1-5; D is unresolved. Germline values: CDR1 MNHEY, CDR2 SVGEGT. The length of the CDR3 is 13 residues. V gave up 5 bases and J gave up 2 bases, with 7 bases separating them.